The TCR beta chain described here comes from a study of shared clonotypes between healthy human individuals. Naive CD4+ cells were CD45RA-selected; the remaining cells were memory. Study observations and caveats: Researchers sampled only blood; tissue repertoires likely differ. With several donors compared, approximately 5% of naive CD4 clonotypes were shared.

Regarding this clone: Its antigen is undetermined.

Losses at the gene ends were 5 bases for V and 3 bases for J; bases not matched to a gene: 16. The CDR3 has 18 residues. Germline V gives CDR1 SGHTA, CDR2 FQGNSA. Method: immunoSEQ multiplex PCR; TCRdb's copy keeps in-frame clones and lacks some. Here the sample spans some 2,100,000 clones, 90% to 96% being singletons. The chain recombines TRBV7-2 with TRBJ2-1, with 7 bases fitting TRBD1. The sequence derives from a man aged 18 to 35 in good health. The sequenced sample was naive CD4+ T cells sorted from blood. The sample's subset: CD45RA+ positively selected. The CDR3 protein is CASSARGGAGLSYNEQFF. As DNA, the CDR3 is TGTGCCAGCAGCGCCCGAGGGGGCGCAGGCCTGAGCTACAATGAGCAGTTCTTC.